A single sample is the source of the 27 T cell receptor beta chains below, sequenced in a study of blood T cell repertoires in COVID-19. The data were produced by immunoSEQ multiplex PCR, yet TCRdb's version contains in-frame clones alone and is incomplete. The repertoire holds fewer than 85,000 clones, with approximately 89% as singletons. The specimen sequenced was peripheral blood. The origin of the receptors is a human donor in a cohort sampled during active COVID-19.

CDR3 in DNA: TGTGCCAGCAGCTTGAGCGGGGCGGGGGCCCTTGAGACCCAGTACTTC. This codes for CASSLSGAGALETQYF. The V and J genes are TRBV11-2 and TRBJ2-5, with D possibly being TRBD2 (7 bases). CDR3 size: 16 residues. Germline CDR1 SGHAT, CDR2 FQNNGV. V was shortened by 3 bases and J by 5 bases, with 19 bases between the two germline ends. Combining the CDR3 with reference TRBV11-2 and TRBJ2-5 gives the whole variable domain EAGVAQSPRYKIIEKRQSVAFWCNPISGHATLYWYQQILGQGPKLLIQFQNNGVVDDSQLPKDRFSAERLKGVDSTLKIQPAKLEDSAVYLCASSLSGAGALETQYFGPGTRLLVL.

A single count supports this clone. The chain joins TRBV9 to TRBJ1-6; D is unclear. Germline V gives CDR1 SGDLS, CDR2 YYNGEE. V was shortened by 5 bases and J by 7 bases, with 16 bases between the two germline ends. The length of the CDR3 is 15 residues. The CDR3 sequence is CASRGSGGWNSPLHF. The DNA for the CDR3 is TGTGCCAGCAGAGGGTCAGGAGGTTGGAATTCACCCCTCCACTTT.

V is TRBV30 and J is TRBJ1-2; TRBD1 aligns across 11 bases. CDR3 length equals 14 residues. V shed 2 bases and J 7 bases; nucleotides not matched to a gene: 6. The germline V gene has CDR1 GTSNPN and CDR2 SVGIG (reference sequence). CDR3 in DNA: TGTGCCTGGAGTCCTGGACAGGGGGCGCGTGGCTACACCTTC. Its translation: CAWSPGQGARGYTF.

This chain uses TRBV5-1 with TRBJ2-6; 13 bases align to TRBD2. Germline CDR1 and CDR2: SGHRS and YFSETQ. V dropped 2 bases and J dropped 2; count of bases not matched to a gene: 4. The CDR3 extends over 18 amino acids. The CDR3 DNA reads as TGCGCCAGCAGCTTCTTACTAGCGGGGGGGCCTGGGGCCAACGTCCTGACTTTC. Its translation is CASSFLLAGGPGANVLTF. The complete variable domain, with remaining parts taken from reference TRBV5-1 and TRBJ2-6, reads KAGVTQTPRYLIKTRGQQVTLSCSPISGHRSVSWYQQTPGQGLQFLFEYFSETQRNKGNFPGRFSGRQFSNSRSEMNVSTLELGDSALYLCASSFLLAGGPGANVLTFGAGSRLTVL.

The chain has TRBV7-2 and TRBJ1-3, with 8 positions matching TRBD1. The CDR3 totals 13 residues. V lost 8 bases and J lost 2; bases outside the gene matches: 2. Germline values: CDR1 SGHTA, CDR2 FQGNSA. The CDR3 loop is CASQQGAGNTIYF. The CDR3 coding sequence is TGTGCCAGCCAACAGGGGGCTGGAAACACCATATATTTT.

This chain uses TRBV7-2 with TRBJ2-7; tentatively, D is TRBD2 (5 bases). This CDR3 has 14 residues. V dropped 5 bases and J dropped 0 bases, with 11 bases sitting between them. The V gene's germline CDR1 is SGHTA and CDR2 FQGNSA. Here the CDR3 DNA reads TGTGCCAGCAGCCACGCTAGCACCTCCTACGAGCAGTACTTC. Protein sequence: CASSHASTSYEQYF.

This CDR3 is CASSLRQGRDQPQHF. The CDR3 DNA reads TGTGCCAGCTCACTTCGACAGGGGAGAGATCAGCCCCAGCATTTT. The chain recombines TRBV18 with TRBJ1-5; 8 nucleotides line up with TRBD1. V lost 4 bases, J lost 5 bases, and 7 bases stayed unmatched. This CDR3 is 15 amino acids long. The V gene's germline CDR1 is KGHSH and CDR2 LQKENI.

This clone was seen just once. The chain has TRBV18 and TRBJ1-2; 8 bases map to TRBD1. V trimming: 4 bases; J trimming: 5 bases; junction bases outside the gene matches: 9. CDR3 length equals 15 residues. CDR1 is KGHSH and CDR2 is LQKENI in the germline V gene. The CDR3 protein is CASSLTDRVGYGYTF. The CDR3 DNA sequence: TGTGCCAGCTCACTCACGGACAGGGTCGGGTATGGCTACACCTTC.

This clone was picked up one time. The genes are TRBV11-2 and TRBJ2-5, with TRBD2 matching over 11 bases. With V trimmed by 4 bases and J by 4 bases, 8 bases remained unmatched. The germline gives CDR1 SGHAT, CDR2 FQNNGV. The CDR3 consists of 16 residues. DNA for the CDR3: TGTGCCAGCAGCTCGATAGCGGGGGGGCCTGGAGAGACCCAGTACTTC. The encoded protein is CASSSIAGGPGETQYF.

This clone occurred once. The chain joins TRBV28 to TRBJ1-6, with TRBD1 as a possible D gene (5 bases). The germline V gene encodes CDR1 MDHEN and CDR2 SYDVKM. The V gene lost 6 bases and the J gene lost 13 bases, with 28 bases spanning the gap. CDR3 size: 17 residues. The CDR3 here is CASRNEVGGTVGRPLHF. In DNA, the CDR3 is TGTGCCAGCAGGAACGAGGTGGGCGGGACCGTGGGGCGTCCCCTCCACTTT.

V usage is TRBV9 and J usage is TRBJ1-2, with D perhaps matching TRBD1 (6 bases). The CDR3 sequence is 15 residues long. The germline V gene encodes CDR1 SGDLS and CDR2 YYNGEE. The V gene lost 4 bases and the J gene lost 11 bases, with 24 bases spanning the gap. CDR3 region: CASSPKGGDGYLYTF. The DNA of the CDR3 is TGTGCCAGCAGCCCTAAGGGGGGGGACGGCTACCTATACACCTTC.

V gene TRBV27 combines with J gene TRBJ2-7, with 9 nucleotides matching TRBD1. Germline assignment: CDR1 MNHEY and CDR2 SMNVEV (reference sequence). J lost 4 bases, V lost 6 bases, and 4 bases had no gene match. The CDR3 sequence is 13 residues long. CDR3 sequence reads: CASSMGQGYEQYF. The CDR3 DNA is TGTGCCAGCAGCATGGGACAGGGATACGAGCAGTACTTC.

The chain is built from TRBV10-3 and TRBJ2-2, with 9 bases fitting TRBD1. The CDR3 contains 16 residues. Per germline, CDR1 ENHRY and CDR2 SYGVKD. V shed 10 bases, J shed 0 bases, and the junction held 9 bases outside the gene matches. Here the CDR3 reads CATNDRGISNTGELFF. CDR3 DNA sequence: TGTGCCACCAATGACAGGGGGATTTCGAACACCGGGGAGCTGTTTTTT.

The rearrangement joins TRBV4-1 to TRBJ1-1; 7 bases fit TRBD1. V was clipped by 6 bases and J by 10 bases; unmatched bases: 11. Germline V gene lookup returns CDR1 MGHRA and CDR2 YSYEKL. CDR3 length equals 13 residues. DNA of the CDR3: TGCGCCAGCAGGGCGACAGGGAATTCCCGAGCTTTCTTT. It yields the protein CASRATGNSRAFF.

The chain is built from TRBV28 and TRBJ1-5; possibly TRBD1 for D (5 bases). Trimming took off 2 bases at V and 10 bases at J, with 15 bases between the two ends. This CDR3 is built from 14 residues. The V gene's germline CDR1 is MDHEN and CDR2 SYDVKM. The CDR3 nucleotides read TGTGCCAGCAGTTTACGTGGGGCAAAGGACCCCCAGCATTTT. The encoded protein is CASSLRGAKDPQHF.

The gene calls are TRBV28 and TRBJ1-5, with 11 bases matching TRBD1. V was pared by 8 bases and J by 5 bases, with 5 bases of the junction left unmatched. This CDR3 is 14 amino acids long. Germline-derived CDR1 and CDR2 are MDHEN and SYDVKM. CDR3 amino acids: CASYPDRGHQPQHF. As DNA, the CDR3 is TGTGCCAGCTATCCGGACAGGGGGCATCAGCCCCAGCATTTT.

The chain combines TRBV4-3 with TRBJ1-2; a weak D match, TRBD1 (5 bases). The CDR3 consists of 15 residues. V was pared by 0 bases and J by 6 bases, with 14 bases between. Germline V lookup: CDR1 LGHNA, CDR2 YSLEER. The CDR3 sequence is CASSQDFSGKNGYTF. For the CDR3, the DNA is TGCGCCAGCAGCCAAGATTTCTCAGGGAAGAATGGCTACACCTTC.

J is TRBJ1-5 and V is TRBV24-1, with 7 bases fitting TRBD1. The germline CDR1 and CDR2 sequences are KGHDR and SFDVKD. The ends lost 7 bases at V and 4 bases at J; junction bases unmatched: 3. This CDR3 has 13 residues. CDR3 region: CATSTGVNQPQHF. In DNA, the CDR3 is TGTGCCACCAGCACAGGGGTGAATCAGCCCCAGCATTTT.

This clone was detected only once. The rearrangement uses TRBV9 and TRBJ1-4; 7 nucleotides match TRBD1. Germline values: CDR1 SGDLS, CDR2 YYNGEE. The CDR3 contains 15 residues. The junction had 10 bases not matched to a gene; V was cut back by 3 bases and J by 8 bases. This CDR3 is CASSELTGLGEKLFF. In nucleotides, the CDR3 is TGTGCCAGCAGCGAGTTGACAGGGCTGGGGGAAAAACTGTTTTTT. Using reference TRBV9 and TRBJ1-4 for the parts outside the CDR3, the full variable domain is DSGVTQTPKHLITATGQRVTLRCSPRSGDLSVYWYQQSLDQGLQFLIQYYNGEERAKGNILERFSAQQFPDLHSELNLSSLELGDSALYFCASSELTGLGEKLFFGSGTQLSVL.

This clone is medium-sized (0.01 to 0.1%) within its sample. The chain couples TRBV27 to TRBJ2-5; D remains unclear. Trimming cost V 5 bases and J 1 base, with 11 bases left between them. The CDR3 spans 14 residues. The V gene's germline CDR1 is MNHEY and CDR2 SMNVEV (reference sequence). The CDR3 nucleotides are TGTGCCAGCAGTCCTACTTTACTCCAAGAGACCCAGTACTTC. This codes for CASSPTLLQETQYF.

The chain couples TRBV4-2 to TRBJ1-2; D not resolved. V was trimmed by 2 bases and J by 4 bases, leaving 14 bases between them. The CDR3 covers 15 residues. Germline assignment: CDR1 LGHNA and CDR2 YNFKEQ. CDR3: CASSQNPADSYGYTF. The CDR3 nucleotides are TGTGCCAGCAGCCAAAACCCGGCGGATAGCTATGGCTACACCTTC.

The chain employs TRBV24-1 and TRBJ1-1, with a weak D call TRBD1 (5 bases). The CDR3 spans 14 residues. Per germline, CDR1 KGHDR and CDR2 SFDVKD. V gave up 4 bases and J gave up 3 bases, with 11 bases separating them. The CDR3 region is CATSDSGQYTEAFF. The CDR3 DNA reads as TGTGCCACCAGTGACTCAGGGCAGTACACTGAAGCTTTCTTT.

V gene TRBV2 combines with J gene TRBJ1-1; 7 nucleotides line up with TRBD1. V shed 6 bases and J 12 bases; nucleotides not matched to a gene: 7. The germline V gene encodes CDR1 SNHLY and CDR2 FYNNEI. This CDR3 region has 11 residues. In DNA form, the CDR3 reads TGTGCCAGCAGGACAGGGATTATGACTTTCTTT. Amino acids: CASRTGIMTFF.

The chain is built from TRBV12-3 or TRBV12-4 and TRBJ1-1; 9 nucleotides line up with TRBD1. This CDR3 comprises 13 residues. V trimming: 8 bases; J trimming: 6 bases; junction bases outside the gene matches: 7. CDR3 coding DNA: TGTGCCAGCCTGAGAGACAGGGGGGCTGAAGCTTTCTTT. This encodes CASLRDRGAEAFF.

This chain links TRBV27 with TRBJ1-3; 7 bases match TRBD1. The CDR3 has 14 residues. From germline, CDR1 is MNHEY and CDR2 SMNVEV (reference sequence). V gave up 3 bases and J gave up 2 bases; unmatched junction bases: 1. CDR3: CASSLTGTGNTIYF. In nucleotides, the CDR3 is TGTGCCAGCAGTTTGACAGGGACTGGAAACACCATATATTTT.

The gene calls are TRBV2 and TRBJ2-7; no clear D gene. The CDR3 extends over 13 amino acids. From germline, CDR1 is SNHLY and CDR2 FYNNEI. V was pared by 8 bases and J by 3 bases, with 14 bases between. The CDR3 sequence is CASSPQINYEQYF. The CDR3 nucleotides are TGTGCCAGCTCTCCGCAGATAAACTACGAGCAGTACTTC. The whole variable domain, filled in from reference TRBV2 and TRBJ2-7, reads EPEVTQTPSHQVTQMGQEVILRCVPISNHLYFYWYRQILGQKVEFLVSFYNNEISEKSEIFDDQFSVERPDGSNFTLKIRSTKLEDSAMYFCASSPQINYEQYFGPGTRLTVT.

The rearrangement links TRBV9 to TRBJ2-7; maybe TRBD2 (6 bases). Germline V gene lookup returns CDR1 SGDLS and CDR2 YYNGEE. The CDR3 extends over 18 amino acids. The germline V and J ends were trimmed by 0 bases and 4 bases, with 23 bases remaining between them. The CDR3 protein is CASSVGEPGLTTPYEQYF. CDR3 nucleotides: TGTGCCAGCAGCGTAGGGGAACCGGGACTCACCACCCCTTACGAGCAGTACTTC.